One and the same sample provided the 7 T cell receptor beta chains below, sequenced in a study of blood T cell repertoires in COVID-19. This table comes from immunoSEQ multiplex PCR, and its TCRdb copy is limited to in-frame clones, with some not included. The sample yields tens of thousands of clones, approximately 91% seen once. What was sequenced was peripheral blood. All receptors come from a human donor in a cohort sampled during active COVID-19.

The CDR3 loop is CASSLMGQGTDTQYF. The CDR3 DNA reads as TGTGCCAGCAGCTTAATGGGACAGGGGACAGATACGCAGTATTTT. The J gene is TRBJ2-3, the V gene TRBV7-3, with 10 bases fitting TRBD1. There are 15 residues in the CDR3. Germline CDR1 SGHTA, CDR2 FQGTGA. Trimming removed 1 base from V and 3 bases from J; junction bases left unmatched: 1.

The chain combines TRBV6-4 with TRBJ1-1, with 8 bases lining up with TRBD1. This CDR3 has 15 residues. V dropped 4 bases and J dropped 1; count of bases not matched to a gene: 5. Germline CDR1 reads MRHNA; CDR2 reads SNTAGT. The CDR3 loop is CASSVSGTGNTEAFF. The CDR3 DNA follows: TGTGCCAGCAGTGTTTCCGGGACAGGGAACACTGAAGCTTTCTTT.

This clone was recorded only once. This CDR3 reads CASSSPGFRTEAFF. DNA of the CDR3: TGTGCCAGCAGCTCACCCGGGTTTAGGACTGAAGCTTTCTTT. V usage is TRBV7-2 and J usage is TRBJ1-1; D gene unclear. The germline V and J ends were trimmed by 4 bases and 5 bases, with 14 bases remaining between them. This CDR3 comprises 14 residues. Germline V CDR1 and CDR2: SGHTA, FQGNSA.

This clone has more than one count but fewer than ten. The chain employs TRBV6-2 or TRBV6-3 and TRBJ2-1; tentatively, D is TRBD2 (5 bases). CDR1 is MNHEY, CDR2 SVGEGT, per germline. Trimming stripped 4 bases from V and 0 bases from J, with 16 bases between. The CDR3 loop spans 17 amino acids. CDR3 in DNA: TGTGCCAGCAGTTCCCCGACTCTCACTAGCTCCTACAATGAGCAGTTCTTC. Its translation is CASSSPTLTSSYNEQFF.

This chain uses TRBV7-2 with TRBJ2-1, with TRBD2 identical over 10 bases. V dropped 7 bases and J dropped 4; count of bases not matched to a gene: 7. The CDR3 contains 15 residues. Germline V gives CDR1 SGHTA, CDR2 FQGNSA. For the CDR3, the DNA is TGTGCCAGCACCCACACTAGCGGGATGTACAATGAGCAGTTCTTC. Its protein is CASTHTSGMYNEQFF.

The chain links TRBV7-2 to TRBJ2-3; 11 bases are shared with TRBD2. The CDR3 consists of 15 residues. The germline V gene encodes CDR1 SGHTA and CDR2 FQGNSA. Germline trimming cut 1 base from V and 6 bases from J; bases unmatched to any gene: 3. CDR3 in DNA: TGTGCCAGCAGCTTAGGACTAGCGGGGCGGGATACGCAGTATTTT. It translates to CASSLGLAGRDTQYF.

This rearrangement joins TRBV7-2 to TRBJ2-7; weak D call: TRBD2 (6 bases). CDR3 length: 14 residues. V was clipped by 4 bases and J by 0 bases, with 10 bases between them. Per the germline V gene, CDR1 is SGHTA and CDR2 is FQGNSA. The CDR3 DNA sequence: TGTGCCAGCAGCTCGGACTACCGCTCCTACGAGCAGTACTTC. Protein product: CASSSDYRSYEQYF.